This T cell receptor beta chain was sequenced in a study of blood T cell repertoires in COVID-19. The CDR3 extends over 14 amino acids. Germline V gives CDR1 SGDLS, CDR2 YYNGEE. Trimming removed 2 bases at V and 0 bases at J, with 6 bases between. Assay used: immunoSEQ multiplex PCR; TCRdb lists only in-frame clones, some missing. The sample carries about 110,000 clones, around 80% recorded once. The clonotype originates from a woman in her seventies with acute or convalescent COVID-19. The sequenced sample was peripheral blood. The chain is built from TRBV9 and TRBJ2-1, with D tentatively TRBD2 (5 bases). CDR3 sequence: CASSVAGSYNEQFF. The CDR3 nucleotides are TGTGCCAGCAGCGTCGCGGGCTCCTACAATGAGCAGTTCTTC. The full variable domain, in which reference TRBV9 and TRBJ2-1 provide the parts outside the CDR3, is DSGVTQTPKHLITATGQRVTLRCSPRSGDLSVYWYQQSLDQGLQFLIQYYNGEERAKGNILERFSAQQFPDLHSELNLSSLELGDSALYFCASSVAGSYNEQFFGPGTRLTVL.